This is a list of T cell receptor beta chains from one sample in a study of human T cells and chemical hapten exposure. Using its own MiXCR run on the RACE reads, TCRdb lists one record per CDR3 protein. The table lists around 190,000 distinct CDR3 sequences, approximately 20% of them singletons. Sequenced here: whole blood, sampled in connection with sensitization to the hapten diphenylcyclopropenone (DPC). The receptors originated from a woman in her forties or fifties with alopecia areata. Some clones in this sample may be carry-over from other donors' samples. CDR3s include the opening cysteine and the closing phenylalanine or tryptophan. Clone size is shown for a subset of rows, as once, few, many or a class of expanded clone.

V,size,J,CDR3
TRBV15,.,TRBJ1-6,CATSGTANSPLHF
TRBV27,.,TRBJ2-7,CAYLRGGWSYEQYF
TRBV10-3,few,TRBJ2-1,CAISELADYNEQFF
TRBV13,.,TRBJ1-1,CASSPGPTGMNTEAFF
TRBV5-1,.,TRBJ1-1,CASSLSSGTTNTEAFF
TRBV12-3/TRBV12-4,.,TRBJ2-7,CASGGGRSAYEQYF
TRBV29-1,many,TRBJ1-1,CSVAANTEAFF
TRBV11-1,few,TRBJ2-2,CASSSPTGGGSTGELFF
TRBV7-9,.,TRBJ2-3,CASSLKTSRNTDTQYF
TRBV10-2,few,TRBJ2-3,CAWGTSGIPDTQYF
TRBV20-1,.,TRBJ2-4,CSARRLGLAKNIQYF
TRBV7-3,.,TRBJ2-3,CASSSGLGGDTQYF
TRBV6-1,.,TRBJ1-1,CASSEGGWAEAFF
TRBV20-1,few,TRBJ2-3,CSARRGADTQYF
TRBV2,.,TRBJ1-6,CASSDRDPSTGLSSYNSPLHF
TRBV6-2/TRBV6-3,once,TRBJ2-7,CARRAYEQYF
TRBV28,.,TRBJ2-1,CASSLPGQGSYNEQFF
TRBV4-2,.,TRBJ2-7,CASSQAWGNYEQYF
TRBV15,.,TRBJ2-3,CATSRLAGGSDTQYF
TRBV16,.,TRBJ1-2,CASSQSPRQGTTHGYTF
TRBV27,few,TRBJ2-7,CASSPYQGTTYEQYF
TRBV2,.,TRBJ2-1,CASSEALWDEQFF
TRBV20-1,.,TRBJ1-1,CSGGTGVVEAFF
TRBV15,.,TRBJ2-7,CATSISLTGEQYF
TRBV5-1,.,TRBJ2-5,CASSFSGDQETQYF
TRBV5-1,few,TRBJ2-3,CASSFAGGQGDTQYF
TRBV12-3/TRBV12-4,.,TRBJ1-5,CASSFETGGRRGNQPQHF
TRBV20-1,many,TRBJ2-7,CSARDFLAGWEQYF
TRBV29-1,many,TRBJ1-2,CSVAVSRGGMNYGYTF
TRBV24-1,few,TRBJ2-5,CATSDLGVQETQYF
TRBV6-1,.,TRBJ2-1,CASSVDSDPYNEQFF
TRBV12-3/TRBV12-4,once,TRBJ2-1,CASMRTGRSEQFF
TRBV12-3/TRBV12-4,few,TRBJ2-7,CASSFPGTSGSAEQYF
TRBV2,.,TRBJ1-3,CASSESYQKTGSGNTIYF
TRBV7-6,few,TRBJ2-2,CASSLGSGSRTGELFF
TRBV7-9,.,TRBJ2-4,CASSSPGQGLNIQYF
TRBV2,many,TRBJ1-3,CASSDETGRSGNTIYF
TRBV19,many,TRBJ2-2,CASSTGPGELFF
TRBV9,.,TRBJ1-5,CASSVDVNQPQHF
TRBV11-2,.,TRBJ2-1,CASSTYSGSSYNEQFF
TRBV7-8,.,TRBJ2-1,CASSQRLASYNEQFF
TRBV24-1,.,TRBJ2-1,CATSDLGRGLRNEQFF
TRBV5-1,.,TRBJ2-5,CASSLTGGALETQYF
TRBV6-6,few,TRBJ1-5,CASSYSTGVGGNQPQHF
TRBV5-1,.,TRBJ2-1,CASSLLASGRREQFF
TRBV20-1,.,TRBJ1-1,CSARQPTGFTEAFF
TRBV12-3/TRBV12-4,few,TRBJ1-5,CASSFSRNQPQHF
TRBV5-1,few,TRBJ2-1,CASSLRRGPDEQFF
TRBV7-9,.,TRBJ2-3,CASSPSPGGRGTDTQYF
TRBV2,few,TRBJ2-1,CASSDPAASGSAYNEQFF
TRBV18,.,TRBJ2-5,CASSVYQETQYF
TRBV29-1,.,TRBJ2-1,CSGSETSYNEQFF
TRBV5-6,.,TRBJ2-2,CASSLVRSGTGELFF
TRBV20-1,few,TRBJ2-7,CSAAYDRRVAEQYF
TRBV29-1,few,TRBJ2-7,CSVEERWAGGSYEQYF
TRBV2,few,TRBJ2-3,CASSMDSTWGDTQYF
TRBV15,.,TRBJ1-1,CATSRDRGGWTEAFF
TRBV11-2,.,TRBJ1-6,CASSLNGPRVSPLHF
TRBV2,.,TRBJ1-1,CASSTDLGNTEAFF
TRBV27,.,TRBJ2-7,CASSLGSGYEQYF